This T cell receptor (beta chain) came from a study of cytomegalovirus exposure and HLA in healthy donors. Study as a whole: Researchers found that less than 90% of over 350 genotyped donors fell within the Caucasian-associated ancestry cluster.

At collection, donors were nominally healthy, but unrecorded immune exposures were probable. PCR employed 60 Vbeta and 13 Jbeta primers. Clones were sequenced by immunoSEQ multiplex PCR, and TCRdb holds only the in-frame ones, with some missing. The table lists over 150,000 clones, 75% to 90% of them singletons. The sequenced sample consisted of PBMCs. This receptor was identified in a man aged 50-60 years in good health and CMV-seronegative.

CDR3 loop: CASKYGHASGNQPQHF. The CDR3 DNA reads TGTGCCAGCAAGTATGGTCATGCGAGCGGCAATCAGCCCCAGCATTTT. The V call is TRBV28, the J call TRBJ1-5; D call uncertain. The CDR3 has 16 residues. V was clipped by 7 bases and J by 2 bases, with 18 bases between them. Per the germline V gene, CDR1 is MDHEN and CDR2 is SYDVKM.